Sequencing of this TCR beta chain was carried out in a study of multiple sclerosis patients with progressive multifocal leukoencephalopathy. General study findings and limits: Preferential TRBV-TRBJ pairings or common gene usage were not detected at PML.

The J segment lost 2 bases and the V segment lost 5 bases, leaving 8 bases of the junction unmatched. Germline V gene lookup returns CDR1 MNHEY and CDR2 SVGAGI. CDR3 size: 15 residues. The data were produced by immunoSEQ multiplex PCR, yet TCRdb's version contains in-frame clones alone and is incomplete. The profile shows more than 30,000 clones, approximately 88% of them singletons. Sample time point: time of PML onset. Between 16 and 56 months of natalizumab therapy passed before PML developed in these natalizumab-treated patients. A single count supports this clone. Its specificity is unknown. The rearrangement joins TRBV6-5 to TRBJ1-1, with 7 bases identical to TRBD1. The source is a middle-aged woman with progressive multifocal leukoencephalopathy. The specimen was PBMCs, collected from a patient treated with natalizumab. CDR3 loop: CASSPRQGVNTEAFF. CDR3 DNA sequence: TGTGCCAGCAGTCCAAGACAGGGAGTAAACACTGAAGCTTTCTTT.